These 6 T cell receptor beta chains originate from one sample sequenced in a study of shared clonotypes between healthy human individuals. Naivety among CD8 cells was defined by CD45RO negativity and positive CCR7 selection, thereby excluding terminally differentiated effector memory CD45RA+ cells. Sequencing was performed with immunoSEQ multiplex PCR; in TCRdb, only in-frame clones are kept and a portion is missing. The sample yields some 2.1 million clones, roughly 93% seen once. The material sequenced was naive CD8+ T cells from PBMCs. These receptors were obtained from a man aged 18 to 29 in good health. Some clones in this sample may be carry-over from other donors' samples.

The CDR3 DNA reads TGTGCCAGCAGTTATATGGGACTAGCGGCCTACAATGAGCAGTTCTTC. This codes for CASSYMGLAAYNEQFF. V usage is TRBV27 and J usage is TRBJ2-1; 11 nucleotides align to TRBD2. This CDR3 comprises 16 residues. Looked up from germline, CDR1 is MNHEY and CDR2 is SMNVEV (reference sequence). V lost 4 bases to trimming and J lost 2 bases; unmatched junction nucleotides: 4.

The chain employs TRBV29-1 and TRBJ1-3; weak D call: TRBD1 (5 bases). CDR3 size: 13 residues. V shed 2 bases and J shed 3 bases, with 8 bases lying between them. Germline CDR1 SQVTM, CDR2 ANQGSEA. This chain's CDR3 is CSVERQGGNTIYF. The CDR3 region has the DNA TGCAGCGTTGAACGTCAGGGTGGAAACACCATATATTTT.

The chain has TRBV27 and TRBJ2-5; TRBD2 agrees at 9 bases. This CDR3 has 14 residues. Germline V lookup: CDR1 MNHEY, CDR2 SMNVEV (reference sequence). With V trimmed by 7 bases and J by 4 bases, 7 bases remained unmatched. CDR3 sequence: CASNLAGSPETQYF. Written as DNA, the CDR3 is TGTGCCAGCAATCTAGCGGGATCCCCAGAGACCCAGTACTTC.

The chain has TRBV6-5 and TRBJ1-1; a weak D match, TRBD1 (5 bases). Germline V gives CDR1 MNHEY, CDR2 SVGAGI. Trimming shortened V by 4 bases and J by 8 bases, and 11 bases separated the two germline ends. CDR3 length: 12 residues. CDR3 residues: CASSLGVGEAFF. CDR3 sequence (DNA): TGTGCCAGCAGTTTAGGGGTCGGGGAAGCTTTCTTT.

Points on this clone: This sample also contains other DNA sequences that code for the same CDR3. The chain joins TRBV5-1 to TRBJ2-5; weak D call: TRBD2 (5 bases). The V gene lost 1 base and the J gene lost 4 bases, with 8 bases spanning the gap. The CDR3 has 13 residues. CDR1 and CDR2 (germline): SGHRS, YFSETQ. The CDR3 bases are TGCGCCAGCAGCTTGTCAGGAGGAGAGACCCAGTACTTC. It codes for CASSLSGGETQYF.

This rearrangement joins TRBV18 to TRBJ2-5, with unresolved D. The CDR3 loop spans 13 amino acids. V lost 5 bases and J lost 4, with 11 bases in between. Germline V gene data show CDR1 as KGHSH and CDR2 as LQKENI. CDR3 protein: CASSTTLGETQYF. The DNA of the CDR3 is TGTGCCAGCTCAACCACCCTTGGAGAGACCCAGTACTTC. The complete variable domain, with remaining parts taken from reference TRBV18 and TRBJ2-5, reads NAGVMQNPRHLVRRRGQEARLRCSPMKGHSHVYWYRQLPEEGLKFMVYLQKENIIDESGMPKERFSAEFPKEGPSILRIQQVVRGDSAAYFCASSTTLGETQYFGPGTRLLVL.